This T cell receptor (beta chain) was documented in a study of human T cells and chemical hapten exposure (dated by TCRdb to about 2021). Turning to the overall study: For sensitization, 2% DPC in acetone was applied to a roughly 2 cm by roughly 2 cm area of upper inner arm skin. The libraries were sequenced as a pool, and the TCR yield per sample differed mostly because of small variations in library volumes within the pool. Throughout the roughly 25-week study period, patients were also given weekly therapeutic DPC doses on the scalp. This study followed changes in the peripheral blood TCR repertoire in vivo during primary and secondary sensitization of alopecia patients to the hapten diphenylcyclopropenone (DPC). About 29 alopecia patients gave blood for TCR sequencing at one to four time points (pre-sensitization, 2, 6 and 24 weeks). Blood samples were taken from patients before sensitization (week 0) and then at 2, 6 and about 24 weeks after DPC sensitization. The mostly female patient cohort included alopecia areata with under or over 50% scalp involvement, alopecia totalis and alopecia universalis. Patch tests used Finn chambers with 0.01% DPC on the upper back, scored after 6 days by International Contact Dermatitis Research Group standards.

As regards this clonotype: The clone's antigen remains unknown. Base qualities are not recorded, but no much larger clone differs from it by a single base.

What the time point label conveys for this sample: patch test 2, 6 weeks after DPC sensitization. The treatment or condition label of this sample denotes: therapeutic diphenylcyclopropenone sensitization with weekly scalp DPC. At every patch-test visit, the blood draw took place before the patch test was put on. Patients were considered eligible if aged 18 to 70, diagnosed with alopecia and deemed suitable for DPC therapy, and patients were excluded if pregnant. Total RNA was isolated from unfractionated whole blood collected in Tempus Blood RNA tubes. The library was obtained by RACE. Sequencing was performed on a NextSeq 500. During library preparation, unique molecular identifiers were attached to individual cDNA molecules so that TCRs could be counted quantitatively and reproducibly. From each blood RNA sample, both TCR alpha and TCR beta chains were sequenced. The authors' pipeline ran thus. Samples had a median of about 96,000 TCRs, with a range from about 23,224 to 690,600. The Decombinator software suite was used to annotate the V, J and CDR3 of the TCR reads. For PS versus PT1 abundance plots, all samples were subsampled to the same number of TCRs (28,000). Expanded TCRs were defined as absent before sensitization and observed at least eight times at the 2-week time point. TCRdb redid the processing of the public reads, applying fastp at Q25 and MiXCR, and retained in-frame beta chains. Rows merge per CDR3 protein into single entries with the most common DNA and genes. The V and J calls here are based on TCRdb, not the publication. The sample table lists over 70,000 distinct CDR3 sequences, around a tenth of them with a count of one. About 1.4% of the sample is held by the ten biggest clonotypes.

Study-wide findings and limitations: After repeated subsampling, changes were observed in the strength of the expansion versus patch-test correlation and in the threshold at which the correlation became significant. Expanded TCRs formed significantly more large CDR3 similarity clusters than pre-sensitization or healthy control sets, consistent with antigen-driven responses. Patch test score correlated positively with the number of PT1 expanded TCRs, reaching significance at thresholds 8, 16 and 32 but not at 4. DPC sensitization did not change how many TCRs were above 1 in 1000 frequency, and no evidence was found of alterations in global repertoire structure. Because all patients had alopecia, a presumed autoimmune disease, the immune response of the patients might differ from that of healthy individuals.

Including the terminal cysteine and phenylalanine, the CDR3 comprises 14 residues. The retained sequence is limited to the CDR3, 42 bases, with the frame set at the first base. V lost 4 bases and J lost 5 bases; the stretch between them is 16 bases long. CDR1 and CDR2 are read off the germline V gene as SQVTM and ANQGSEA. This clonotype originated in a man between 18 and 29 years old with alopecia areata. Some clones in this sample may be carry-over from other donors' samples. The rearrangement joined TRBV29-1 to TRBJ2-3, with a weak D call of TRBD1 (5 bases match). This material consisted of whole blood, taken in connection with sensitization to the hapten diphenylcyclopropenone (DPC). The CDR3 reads CSVVLVGQGDTQYF. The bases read TGCAGCGTTGTTTTAGTCGGCCAGGGAGATACGCAGTATTTT.